This T cell receptor (beta chain) stems from a study of T-cell reconstitution after alpha-beta-depleted transplantation in children. Overall study results and limits: Diversity and T-cell counts at one year after transplant derived mostly from new T cells. Expanded clones from the graft, numbering several hundred, reportedly supplied alpha-beta T cells about two months after transplant. Recipient T cells and thymic progenitors that survived gave rise to the high TCRbeta diversity observed at day 60 in some patients.

In germline, CDR1 is MNHNS, CDR2 SASEGT. This CDR3 spans 14 amino acids. V was clipped by 8 bases and J by 2 bases, with 14 bases between them. A TCRbeta library incorporating unique molecular identifiers was prepared. One entry per CDR3 protein results from TCRdb running MiXCR on the PCR reads. Counted here are about 980,000 distinct CDR3 sequences, around 30% occurring once; the ten biggest clones make up over 25%. Worth noting for this clonotype: Its antigen is as yet unknown.

Sequenced material: PBMCs, mostly from graft donor cells, taken 360 days after TCRalphabeta/CD19-depleted stem cell transplant. V gene TRBV6-1 combines with J gene TRBJ2-3; possible D gene TRBD2, 7 bases. This TCR derives from a boy younger than two who had a stem cell transplant for SCID, so the T cells may come from the graft donor. The DNA of the CDR3 is TGTGCCAGCGAGACGGGGGGCGTCACAGATACGCAGTATTTT. It translates to CASETGGVTDTQYF.